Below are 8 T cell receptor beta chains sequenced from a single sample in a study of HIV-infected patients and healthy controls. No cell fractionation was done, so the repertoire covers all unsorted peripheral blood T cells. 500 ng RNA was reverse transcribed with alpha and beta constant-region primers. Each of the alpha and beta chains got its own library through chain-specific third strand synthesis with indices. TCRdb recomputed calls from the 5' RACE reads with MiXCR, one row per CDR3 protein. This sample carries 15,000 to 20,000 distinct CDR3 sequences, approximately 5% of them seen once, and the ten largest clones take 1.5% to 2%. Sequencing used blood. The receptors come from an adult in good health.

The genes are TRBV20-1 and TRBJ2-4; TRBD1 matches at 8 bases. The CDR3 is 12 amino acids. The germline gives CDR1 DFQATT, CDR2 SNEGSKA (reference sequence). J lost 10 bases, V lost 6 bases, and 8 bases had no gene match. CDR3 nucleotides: TGCAGTGCAGGGGACAGGCGGACGATTCAGTACTTC. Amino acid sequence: CSAGDRRTIQYF.

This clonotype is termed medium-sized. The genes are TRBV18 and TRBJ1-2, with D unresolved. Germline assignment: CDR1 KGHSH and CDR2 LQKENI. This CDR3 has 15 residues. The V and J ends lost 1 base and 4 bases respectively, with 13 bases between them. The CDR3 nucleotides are TGTGCCAGCTCACCACTTATTCAAGACCCCTATGGCTACACCTTC. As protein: CASSPLIQDPYGYTF.

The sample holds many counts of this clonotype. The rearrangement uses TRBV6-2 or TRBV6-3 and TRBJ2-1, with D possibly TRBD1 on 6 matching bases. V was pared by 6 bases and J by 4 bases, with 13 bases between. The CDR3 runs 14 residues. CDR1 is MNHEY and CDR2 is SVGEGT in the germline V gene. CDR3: CASRGSGVYNEQFF. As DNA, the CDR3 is TGTGCCAGCAGGGGCTCAGGGGTATACAATGAGCAGTTCTTC.

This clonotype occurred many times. This chain's CDR3 is CASSLRVAALSNTGELFF. In nucleotides, the CDR3 is TGTGCCAGCAGCTTAAGAGTAGCCGCCCTGTCGAACACCGGGGAGCTGTTTTTT. J is TRBJ2-2 and V is TRBV7-3; no reliable D call. Germline CDR1 reads SGHTA; CDR2 reads FQGTGA. The CDR3 totals 18 residues. V gave up 1 base and J gave up 0 bases, with 15 bases separating them.

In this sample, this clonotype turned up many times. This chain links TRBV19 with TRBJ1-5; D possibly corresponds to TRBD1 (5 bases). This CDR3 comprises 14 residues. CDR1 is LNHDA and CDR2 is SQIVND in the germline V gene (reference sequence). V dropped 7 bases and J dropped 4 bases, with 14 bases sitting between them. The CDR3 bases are TGTGCCAGTAACCACAAACGGGGGAATCAGCCCCAGCATTTT. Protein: CASNHKRGNQPQHF.

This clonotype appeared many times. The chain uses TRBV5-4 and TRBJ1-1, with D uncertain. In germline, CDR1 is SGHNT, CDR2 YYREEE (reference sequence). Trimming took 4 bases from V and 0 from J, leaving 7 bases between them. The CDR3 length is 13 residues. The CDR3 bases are TGTGCCAGCAGCCCCGGTATGAACACTGAAGCTTTCTTT. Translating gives CASSPGMNTEAFF. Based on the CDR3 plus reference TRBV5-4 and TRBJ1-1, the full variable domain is ETGVTQSPTHLIKTRGQQVTLRCSSQSGHNTVSWYQQALGQGPQFIFQYYREEENGRGNFPPRFSGLQFPNYSSELNVNALELDDSALYLCASSPGMNTEAFFGQGTRLTVV.

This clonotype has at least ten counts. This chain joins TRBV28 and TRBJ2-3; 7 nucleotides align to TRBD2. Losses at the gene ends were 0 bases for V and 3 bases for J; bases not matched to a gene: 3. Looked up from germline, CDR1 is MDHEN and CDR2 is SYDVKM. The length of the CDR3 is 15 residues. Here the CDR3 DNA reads TGTGCCAGCAGTTTATGGGCTAGCGGTACAGATACGCAGTATTTT. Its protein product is CASSLWASGTDTQYF.

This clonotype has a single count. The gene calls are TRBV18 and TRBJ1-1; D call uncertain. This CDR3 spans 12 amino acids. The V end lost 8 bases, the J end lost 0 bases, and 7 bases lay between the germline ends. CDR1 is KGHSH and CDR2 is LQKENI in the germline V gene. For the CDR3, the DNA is TGTGCCAGCGCAGCCTTGAACACTGAAGCTTTCTTT. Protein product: CASAALNTEAFF.